The 7 T cell receptor beta chains below were found in one sample sequenced in a study of blood T cell repertoires in COVID-19. Profiling relied on immunoSEQ multiplex PCR, and the TCRdb table lists in-frame clones only, not all of them. The table has 76,000 or so clones, about 90% seen once. Sequencing was done on a sample of peripheral blood. Receptors originate from a human donor in a cohort sampled during active COVID-19.

The chain combines TRBV5-4 with TRBJ1-2, with 7 bases aligning to TRBD1. J was trimmed by 4 bases and V by 4 bases; bases with no gene match: 4. The CDR3 spans 13 residues. CDR1 is SGHNT and CDR2 is YYREEE in the germline V gene (reference sequence). As DNA, the CDR3 is TGTGCCAGCAGCATGGGACAGATCTATGGCTACACCTTC. It codes for CASSMGQIYGYTF.

The chain combines TRBV18 with TRBJ1-2, with unresolved D. Germline CDR1 is KGHSH and CDR2 is LQKENI. CDR3 length: 15 residues. The V end was cut by 2 bases, the J end by 2 bases, with 12 bases between. CDR3 loop: CASSPTAGRNYGYTF. CDR3 nucleotides: TGTGCCAGCTCACCAACCGCAGGAAGAAACTATGGCTACACCTTC.

The chain is built from TRBV6-2 or TRBV6-3 and TRBJ2-7; TRBD2 matches at 16 bases. There are 20 residues in the CDR3. The J segment lost 2 bases and the V segment lost 4 bases, leaving 14 bases of the junction unmatched. Germline loops: CDR1 MNHEY, CDR2 SVGEGT. CDR3 nucleotide sequence: TGTGCCAGCAGTTGGCCCTCCGGGACTAGCGGGGGGGATTTGACCTACGAGCAGTACTTC. Its translation is CASSWPSGTSGGDLTYEQYF.

The chain has TRBV5-1 and TRBJ1-2, with TRBD1 matching over 7 bases. J was trimmed by 8 bases and V by 2 bases; bases with no gene match: 9. The CDR3 totals 14 residues. In germline, CDR1 is SGHRS, CDR2 YFSETQ. The CDR3 protein is CASSFSGTEDGYTF. The CDR3 coding sequence is TGCGCCAGCAGCTTTTCCGGGACAGAGGACGGCTACACCTTC.

This sequence joins TRBV10-3 and TRBJ1-3; D perhaps matches TRBD1 (6 bases). This CDR3 has 13 residues. V lost 11 bases, J lost 0 bases, and 11 bases lay in between. CDR1 ENHRY and CDR2 SYGVKD come from the germline V gene. CDR3 DNA: TGTGCCTCAAGACAGGTCTCTGGAAACACCATATATTTT. As protein: CASRQVSGNTIYF.

This clone has just one count. This sequence joins TRBV29-1 and TRBJ1-1; D is unresolved. V lost 1 base, J lost 0 bases, and 12 bases lay in between. Germline CDR1 SQVTM, CDR2 ANQGSEA. The CDR3 runs 15 residues. For the CDR3, the DNA is TGCAGCGTTGAAGTAAGAGCGCCGTTGAACACTGAAGCTTTCTTT. This sequence encodes CSVEVRAPLNTEAFF.

The chain uses TRBV18 and TRBJ2-1, with D tentatively TRBD2 (6 bases). Germline loops: CDR1 KGHSH, CDR2 LQKENI. The V end lost 3 bases, the J end lost 4 bases, and 7 bases lay between the germline ends. This CDR3 is 13 amino acids long. The CDR3 DNA sequence: TGTGCCAGCTCACCTGCGGGGTACAATGAGCAGTTCTTC. Translating gives CASSPAGYNEQFF.